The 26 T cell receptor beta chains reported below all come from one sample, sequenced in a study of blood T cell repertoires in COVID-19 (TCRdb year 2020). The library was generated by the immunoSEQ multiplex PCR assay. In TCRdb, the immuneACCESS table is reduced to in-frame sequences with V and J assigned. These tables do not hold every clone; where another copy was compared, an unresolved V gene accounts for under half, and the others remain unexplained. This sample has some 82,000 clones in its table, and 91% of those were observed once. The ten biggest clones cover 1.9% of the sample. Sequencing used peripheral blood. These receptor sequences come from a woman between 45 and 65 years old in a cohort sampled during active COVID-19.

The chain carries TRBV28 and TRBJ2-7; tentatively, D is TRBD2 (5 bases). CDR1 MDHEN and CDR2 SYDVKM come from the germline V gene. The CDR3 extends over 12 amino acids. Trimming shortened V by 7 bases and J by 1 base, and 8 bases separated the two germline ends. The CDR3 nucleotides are TGTGCCAGCAACCGGGGATCCTACGAGCAGTACTTC. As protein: CASNRGSYEQYF.

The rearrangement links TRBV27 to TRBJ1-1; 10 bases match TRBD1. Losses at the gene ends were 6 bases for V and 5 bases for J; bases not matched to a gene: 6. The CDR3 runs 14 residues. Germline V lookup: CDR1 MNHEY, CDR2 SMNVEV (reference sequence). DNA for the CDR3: TGTGCCAGCAGCCTTGGACAGGGGGAGACTGAAGCTTTCTTT. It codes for CASSLGQGETEAFF.

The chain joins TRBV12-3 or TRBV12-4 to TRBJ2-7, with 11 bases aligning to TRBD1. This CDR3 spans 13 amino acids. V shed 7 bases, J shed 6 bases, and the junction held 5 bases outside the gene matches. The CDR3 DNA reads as TGTGCCAGCAACGGACAGGGGGCCGGCGAGCAGTACTTC. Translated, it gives CASNGQGAGEQYF.

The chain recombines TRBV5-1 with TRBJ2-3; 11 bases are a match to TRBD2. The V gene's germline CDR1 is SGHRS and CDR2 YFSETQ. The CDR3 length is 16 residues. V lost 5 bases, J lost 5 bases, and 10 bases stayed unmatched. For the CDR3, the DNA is TGCGCCAGCAGAATTATAGCGGGAGGGCCGCGAGATACGCAGTATTTT. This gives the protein CASRIIAGGPRDTQYF.

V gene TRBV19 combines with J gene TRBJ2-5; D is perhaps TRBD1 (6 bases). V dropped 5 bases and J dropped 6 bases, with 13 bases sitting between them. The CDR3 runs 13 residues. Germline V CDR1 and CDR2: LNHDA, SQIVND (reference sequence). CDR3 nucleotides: TGTGCCAGTAGTTCAACAGGGACGCAGACCCAGTACTTC. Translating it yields CASSSTGTQTQYF.

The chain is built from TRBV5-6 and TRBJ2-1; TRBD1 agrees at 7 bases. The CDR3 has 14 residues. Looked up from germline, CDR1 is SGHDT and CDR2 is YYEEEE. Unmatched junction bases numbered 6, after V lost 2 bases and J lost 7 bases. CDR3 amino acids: CASSFPTGINEQFF. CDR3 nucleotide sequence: TGTGCCAGCAGCTTTCCGACAGGGATAAATGAGCAGTTCTTC.

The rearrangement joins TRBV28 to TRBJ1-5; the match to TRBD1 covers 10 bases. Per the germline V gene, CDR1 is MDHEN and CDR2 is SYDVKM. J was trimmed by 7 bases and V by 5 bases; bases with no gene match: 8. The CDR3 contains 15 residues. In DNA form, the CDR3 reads TGTGCCAGCAGTCCTCAGGACAGGGGGAGGCAGCCCCAGCATTTT. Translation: CASSPQDRGRQPQHF.

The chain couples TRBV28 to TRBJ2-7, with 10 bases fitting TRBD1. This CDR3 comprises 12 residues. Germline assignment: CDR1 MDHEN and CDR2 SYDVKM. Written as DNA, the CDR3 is TGTGTAACCGGGACAGGGGAATACGAGCAGTACTTC. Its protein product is CVTGTGEYEQYF.

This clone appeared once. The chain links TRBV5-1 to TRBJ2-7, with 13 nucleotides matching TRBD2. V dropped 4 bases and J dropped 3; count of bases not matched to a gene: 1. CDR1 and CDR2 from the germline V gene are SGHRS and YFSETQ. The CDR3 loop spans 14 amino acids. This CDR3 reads CASSRTSGSYEQYF. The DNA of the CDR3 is TGCGCCAGCAGCCGGACTAGCGGGAGCTACGAGCAGTACTTC.

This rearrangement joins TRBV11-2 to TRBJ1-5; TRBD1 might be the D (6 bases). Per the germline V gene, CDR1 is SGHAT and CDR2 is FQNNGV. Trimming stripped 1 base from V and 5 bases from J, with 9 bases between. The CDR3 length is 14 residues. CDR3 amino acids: CASSLVDSHQPQHF. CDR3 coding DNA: TGTGCCAGCAGCTTAGTGGACAGTCATCAGCCCCAGCATTTT.

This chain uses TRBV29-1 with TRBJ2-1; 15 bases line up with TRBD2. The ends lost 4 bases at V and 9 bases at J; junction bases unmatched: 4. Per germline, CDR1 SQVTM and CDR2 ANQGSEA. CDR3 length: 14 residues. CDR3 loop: CSVVGLAGGAEQFF. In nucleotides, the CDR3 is TGCAGCGTTGTCGGACTAGCGGGAGGGGCTGAGCAGTTCTTC.

The DNA of the CDR3 is TGTGCCCACAATCCTGGACAGGGGTTGTTATACACCTTC. It yields the protein CAHNPGQGLLYTF. The rearrangement uses TRBV10-3 and TRBJ1-2, with 9 bases aligning to TRBD1. V was clipped by 11 bases and J by 11 bases; unmatched bases: 15. This CDR3 contains 13 residues. Germline assignment: CDR1 ENHRY and CDR2 SYGVKD.

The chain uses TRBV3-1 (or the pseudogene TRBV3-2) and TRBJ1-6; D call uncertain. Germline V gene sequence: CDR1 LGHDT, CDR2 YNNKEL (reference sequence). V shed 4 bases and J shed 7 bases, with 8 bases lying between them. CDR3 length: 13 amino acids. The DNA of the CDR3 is TGTGCCAGCAGCCGGCGGAGGAATTCACCCCTCCACTTT. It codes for CASSRRRNSPLHF.

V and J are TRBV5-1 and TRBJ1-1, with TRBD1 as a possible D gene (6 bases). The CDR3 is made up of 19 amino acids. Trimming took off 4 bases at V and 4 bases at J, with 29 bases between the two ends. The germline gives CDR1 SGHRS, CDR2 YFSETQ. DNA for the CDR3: TGCGCCAGCAGCCTGCCTACAGGGATCCCGGATAGGAGCCCCACTGAAGCTTTCTTT. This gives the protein CASSLPTGIPDRSPTEAFF.

The CDR3 region has the DNA TGTGCCAGCAGCTGGCTCGGGGGTGAAAAACTGTTTTTT. This gives the protein CASSWLGGEKLFF. The chain joins TRBV7-9 to TRBJ1-4, with D possibly matching TRBD1 (5 bases). V lost 4 bases and J lost 7, with 10 bases in between. Looked up from germline, CDR1 is SEHNR and CDR2 is FQNEAQ (reference sequence). CDR3 length equals 13 residues.

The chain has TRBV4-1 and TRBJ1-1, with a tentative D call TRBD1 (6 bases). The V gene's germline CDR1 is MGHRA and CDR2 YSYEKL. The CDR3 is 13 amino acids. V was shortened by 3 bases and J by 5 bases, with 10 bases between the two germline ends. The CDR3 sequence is CASSQYRETEAFF. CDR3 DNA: TGCGCCAGCAGCCAGTACAGGGAGACTGAAGCTTTCTTT.

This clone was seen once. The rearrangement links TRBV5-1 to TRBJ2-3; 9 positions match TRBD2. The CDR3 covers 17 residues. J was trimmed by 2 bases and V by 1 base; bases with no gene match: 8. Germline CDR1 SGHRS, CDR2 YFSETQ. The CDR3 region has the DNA TGCGCCAGCAGCTTGAGTTCCCTAGCGGGGACCACAGATACGCAGTATTTT. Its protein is CASSLSSLAGTTDTQYF. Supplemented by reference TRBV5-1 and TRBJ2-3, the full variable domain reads KAGVTQTPRYLIKTRGQQVTLSCSPISGHRSVSWYQQTPGQGLQFLFEYFSETQRNKGNFPGRFSGRQFSNSRSEMNVSTLELGDSALYLCASSLSSLAGTTDTQYFGPGTRLTVL.

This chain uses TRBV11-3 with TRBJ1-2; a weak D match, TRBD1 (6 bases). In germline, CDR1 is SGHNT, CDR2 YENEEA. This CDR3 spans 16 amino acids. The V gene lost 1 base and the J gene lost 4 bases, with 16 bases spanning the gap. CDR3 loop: CASSLGGGAPGYGYTF. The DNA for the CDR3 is TGTGCCAGCAGCTTAGGAGGGGGGGCTCCGGGCTATGGCTACACCTTC.

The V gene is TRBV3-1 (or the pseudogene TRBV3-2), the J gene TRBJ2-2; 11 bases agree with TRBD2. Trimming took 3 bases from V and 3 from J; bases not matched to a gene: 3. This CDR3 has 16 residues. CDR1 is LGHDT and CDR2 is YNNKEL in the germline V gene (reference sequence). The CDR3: CASSQTSGEDTGELFF. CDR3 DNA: TGTGCCAGCAGCCAGACTAGCGGGGAAGACACCGGGGAGCTGTTTTTT.

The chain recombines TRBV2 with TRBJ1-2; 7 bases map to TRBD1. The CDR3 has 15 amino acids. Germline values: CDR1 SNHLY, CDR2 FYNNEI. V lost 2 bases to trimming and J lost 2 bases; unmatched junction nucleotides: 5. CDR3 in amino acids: CASSEYRGRNYGYTF. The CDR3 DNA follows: TGTGCCAGCAGTGAATACAGGGGTAGGAACTATGGCTACACCTTC.

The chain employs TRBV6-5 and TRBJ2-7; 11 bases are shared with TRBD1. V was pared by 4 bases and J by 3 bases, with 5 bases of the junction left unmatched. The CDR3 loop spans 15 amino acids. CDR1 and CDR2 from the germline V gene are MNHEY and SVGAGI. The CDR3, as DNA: TGTGCCAGCAGTTCTCCGGGACAGGGGGTCTACGAGCAGTACTTC. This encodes CASSSPGQGVYEQYF.

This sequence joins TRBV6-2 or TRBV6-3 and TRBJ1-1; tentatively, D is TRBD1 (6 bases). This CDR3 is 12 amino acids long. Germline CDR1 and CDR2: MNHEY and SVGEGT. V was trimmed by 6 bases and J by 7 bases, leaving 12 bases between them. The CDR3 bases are TGTGCCAGCAGCACAGGGTGGGGTGAAGCTTTCTTT. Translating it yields CASSTGWGEAFF.

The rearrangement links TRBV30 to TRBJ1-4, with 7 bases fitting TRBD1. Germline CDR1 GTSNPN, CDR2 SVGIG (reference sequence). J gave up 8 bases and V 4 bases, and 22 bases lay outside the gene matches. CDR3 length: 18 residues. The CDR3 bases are TGTGCCTGGACCGACCGGGACAGAACATTTTTGGGTAGGGAAAAACTGTTTTTT. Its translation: CAWTDRDRTFLGREKLFF.

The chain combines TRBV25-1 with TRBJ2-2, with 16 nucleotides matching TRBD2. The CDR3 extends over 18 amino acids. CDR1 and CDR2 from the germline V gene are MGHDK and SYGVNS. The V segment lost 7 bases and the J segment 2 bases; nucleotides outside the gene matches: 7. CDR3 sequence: CASTGTSGRASNTGELFF. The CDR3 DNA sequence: TGTGCCAGCACCGGGACTAGCGGGAGGGCTTCAAACACCGGGGAGCTGTTTTTT.

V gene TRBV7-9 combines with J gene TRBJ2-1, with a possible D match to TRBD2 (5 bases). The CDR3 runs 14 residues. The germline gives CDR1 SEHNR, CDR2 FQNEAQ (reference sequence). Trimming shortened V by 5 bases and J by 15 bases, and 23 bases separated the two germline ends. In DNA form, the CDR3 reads TGTGCCAGCAGCCGGCCGAGCGACTACTCCGGGTGGTTCTTC. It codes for CASSRPSDYSGWFF.

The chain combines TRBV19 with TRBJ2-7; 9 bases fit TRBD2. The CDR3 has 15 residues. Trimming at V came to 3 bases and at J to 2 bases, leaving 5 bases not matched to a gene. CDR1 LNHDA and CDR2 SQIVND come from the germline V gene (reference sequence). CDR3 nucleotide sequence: TGTGCCAGTAGTATCAGCCGCGGGAGGGCCTACGAGCAGTACTTC. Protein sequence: CASSISRGRAYEQYF. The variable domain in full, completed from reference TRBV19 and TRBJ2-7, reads DGGITQSPKYLFRKEGQNVTLSCEQNLNHDAMYWYRQDPGQGLRLIYYSQIVNDFQKGDIAEGYSVSREKKESFPLTVTSAQKNPTAFYLCASSISRGRAYEQYFGPGTRLTVT.